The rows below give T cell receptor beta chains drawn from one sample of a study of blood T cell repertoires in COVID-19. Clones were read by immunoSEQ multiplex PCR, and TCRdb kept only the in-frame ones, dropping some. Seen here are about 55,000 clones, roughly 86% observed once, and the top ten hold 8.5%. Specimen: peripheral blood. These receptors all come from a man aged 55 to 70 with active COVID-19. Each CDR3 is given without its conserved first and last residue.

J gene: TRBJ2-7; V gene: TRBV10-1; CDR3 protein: ATSLGGSGAYEQY
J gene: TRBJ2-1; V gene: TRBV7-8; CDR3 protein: ASSSMGTSQDEQF
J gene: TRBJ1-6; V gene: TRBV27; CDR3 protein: ASSPDSFHNSPLH
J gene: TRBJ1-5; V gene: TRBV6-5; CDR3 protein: ASSRQGHSQPQH
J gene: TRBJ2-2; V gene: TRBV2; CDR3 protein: ASKGGMGTGELF
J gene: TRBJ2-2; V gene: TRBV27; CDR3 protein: AAQGVDTGELF
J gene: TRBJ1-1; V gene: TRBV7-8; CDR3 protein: ASTRTGGRTEAF
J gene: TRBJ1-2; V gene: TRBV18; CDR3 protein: ASSPTDTPILGYT
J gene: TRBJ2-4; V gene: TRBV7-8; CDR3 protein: ASSLAGQGMDIQY
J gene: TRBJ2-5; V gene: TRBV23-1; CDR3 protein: ASRPVVRLAGDGTQY
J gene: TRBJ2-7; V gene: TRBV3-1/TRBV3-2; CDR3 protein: ASSQDGGRGRNEQY
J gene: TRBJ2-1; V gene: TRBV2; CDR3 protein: ASTGLAGDNEQF
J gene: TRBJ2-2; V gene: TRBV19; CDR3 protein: ASSSQGTVNTGELF